This T cell receptor beta chain originates from a study of T cells in tumors after PD-1 blockade. Sequencing was performed with immunoSEQ multiplex PCR; in TCRdb, only in-frame clones are kept and a portion is missing. The table includes some 4,800 clones, 55% to 65% detected once. V shed 0 bases and J 0 bases; nucleotides not matched to a gene: 2. The germline CDR1 and CDR2 sequences are SGHKS and YYEKEE (reference sequence). The CDR3 covers 16 residues. Tumor or blood genomic DNA was sequenced, with inputs of about 600 ng to 6,500 ng. With respect to this clone: As yet, its antigen is unknown.

General study findings and limits: About 45% of tumor TCR clonotypes were also found in blood.

The rearrangement links TRBV5-5 to TRBJ1-1; TRBD1 aligns across 10 bases. This TCR came from a human donor with basal cell carcinoma. The sample was tumor tissue, taken after anti-PD-1 treatment. CDR3 nucleotides: TGTGCCAGCAGCTTGGGACAGGGGGCTTTGAACACTGAAGCTTTCTTT. It is translated as CASSLGQGALNTEAFF. The full variable domain, with the rest looked up from reference TRBV5-5 and TRBJ1-1, is DAGVTQSPTHLIKTRGQQVTLRCSPISGHKSVSWYQQVLGQGPQFIFQYYEKEERGRGNFPDRFSARQFPNYSSELNVNALLLGDSALYLCASSLGQGALNTEAFFGQGTRLTVV.